What follows are 15 T cell receptor beta chains derived from one specimen sequenced in a study of vaccination and CD4 T cells after COVID-19. The Oncomine TCR Beta short-read assay sequenced DNA from cultured CD4+ T cells. TCRdb called the PCR reads again in MiXCR, with one record for every CDR3 protein. The repertoire holds 15,000 to 20,000 distinct CDR3 sequences, with over 40% as singletons. These receptors are not linked to any known antigen. This sample's time point: late sampling 161 to 241 days after vaccination in three convalescent patients. Specified treatment: 10-day PBMC culture with coronavirus spike peptide pools or control peptides (ViraFEST assay). The source material was CD4+ T cells from blood, cultured in vitro, sampled about 7 months after SARS-CoV-2 vaccination. The receptors were gathered from a human donor who had recovered from COVID-19.

The chain uses TRBV6-1 and TRBJ2-3; D unresolved. CDR1 and CDR2 (germline): MNHNS, SASEGT. The CDR3 sequence is 14 residues long. Trimming left V 8 bases short and J 0 bases short, with 12 bases between. The CDR3 DNA reads as TGTGCCAGCCTCCTGGGGAAAAGCACAGATACGCAGTATTTT. This gives the protein CASLLGKSTDTQYF.

The V and J genes are TRBV6-2 or TRBV6-3 and TRBJ2-1, with 9 bases matching TRBD2. The V gene end was trimmed by 4 bases and the J gene end by 4 bases; junction bases not matched to a gene: 5. Germline assignment: CDR1 MNHEY and CDR2 SVGEGT. The CDR3 has 15 residues. The CDR3 DNA sequence: TGTGCCAGCAGTTCCGGGACTAGCAGTTACAATGAGCAGTTCTTC. Protein sequence: CASSSGTSSYNEQFF.

V and J are TRBV20-1 and TRBJ2-5; 7 nucleotides align to TRBD2. The CDR3 covers 14 residues. V was clipped by 6 bases and J by 0 bases; unmatched bases: 7. Germline-derived CDR1 and CDR2 are DFQATT and SNEGSKA (reference sequence). CDR3 sequence: CSAPLGTNQETQYF. The DNA for the CDR3 is TGCAGTGCCCCTCTCGGGACTAACCAAGAGACCCAGTACTTC.

This chain joins TRBV6-5 and TRBJ2-7; D remains unclear. The CDR3 loop spans 14 amino acids. Germline CDR1 and CDR2: MNHEY and SVGAGI. Trimming shortened V by 4 bases and J by 6 bases, and 16 bases separated the two germline ends. The CDR3 loop reads CASSSIGSPGEQYF. DNA for the CDR3: TGTGCCAGCAGTTCCATTGGGTCGCCGGGCGAGCAGTACTTC.

The rearrangement uses TRBV2 and TRBJ2-1; D perhaps matches TRBD2 (5 bases). The CDR3 is 14 amino acids. V gave up 2 bases and J gave up 6 bases, with 11 bases separating them. Germline V gives CDR1 SNHLY, CDR2 FYNNEI. The chain's CDR3 is CASSERRTINEQFF. In DNA, the CDR3 is TGTGCCAGCAGTGAACGGAGGACGATCAATGAGCAGTTCTTC. Together with reference TRBV2 and TRBJ2-1, the CDR3 gives the full variable domain: EPEVTQTPSHQVTQMGQEVILRCVPISNHLYFYWYRQILGQKVEFLVSFYNNEISEKSEIFDDQFSVERPDGSNFTLKIRSTKLEDSAMYFCASSERRTINEQFFGPGTRLTVL.

This clonotype was observed a few times. The chain uses TRBV7-2 and TRBJ1-3; D is unresolved. CDR1 is SGHTA and CDR2 is FQGNSA in the germline V gene. The CDR3 contains 12 residues. V shed 6 bases and J shed 4 bases, with 7 bases lying between them. The CDR3 nucleotides read TGTGCCAGCAGAAGCGACGGAAACACCATATATTTT. This gives the protein CASRSDGNTIYF.

V gene TRBV5-4 combines with J gene TRBJ1-6, with D hard to call. In germline, CDR1 is SGHNT, CDR2 YYREEE (reference sequence). This CDR3 is 13 amino acids long. V lost 4 bases and J 9 bases, leaving 11 bases between the germline ends. The CDR3 sequence: CASSPGQGSPLHF. The DNA for the CDR3 is TGTGCCAGCAGCCCCGGGCAAGGTTCACCCCTCCACTTT.

The V and J genes are TRBV7-8 and TRBJ2-7; 9 nucleotides match TRBD2. This CDR3 contains 16 residues. CDR1 and CDR2 from the germline V gene are SGHVS and FQNEAQ. The trim removed 4 bases at V and 6 bases at J, leaving 13 bases unmatched. The CDR3 here is CASSWTIAGVVGEQYF. The CDR3, as DNA: TGTGCCAGCAGCTGGACCATAGCGGGAGTAGTTGGCGAGCAGTACTTC.

This clonotype was seen a handful of times. V gene TRBV7-9 combines with J gene TRBJ2-7; maybe TRBD1 (6 bases). Germline loops: CDR1 SEHNR, CDR2 FQNEAQ (reference sequence). V lost 3 bases, J lost 6 bases, and 21 bases lay in between. The length of the CDR3 is 16 residues. The CDR3 region is CASSFWESDSDFEQYF. The CDR3 DNA follows: TGTGCCAGCAGCTTCTGGGAATCGGACAGCGACTTCGAGCAGTACTTC. Full variable domain (outside the CDR3, taken from reference TRBV7-9 and TRBJ2-7): DTGVSQNPRHKITKRGQNVTFRCDPISEHNRLYWYRQTLGQGPEFLTYFQNEAQLEKSRLLSDRFSAERPKGSFSTLEIQRTEQGDSAMYLCASSFWESDSDFEQYFGPGTRLTVT.

The chain carries TRBV24-1 and TRBJ2-3, with no clear D. Germline CDR1 reads KGHDR; CDR2 reads SFDVKD. Trimming removed 2 bases from V and 8 bases from J, with 19 bases in between. The CDR3 covers 16 residues. The CDR3 protein is CATSDSQAPVRGTQYF. CDR3 DNA sequence: TGTGCCACCAGTGATTCCCAGGCCCCAGTCCGTGGTACGCAGTATTTT.

The genes are TRBV5-1 and TRBJ1-6; 7 bases match TRBD1. Trimming cost V 0 bases and J 10 bases; bases outside gene matches: 4. Germline V CDR1 and CDR2: SGHRS, YFSETQ. The CDR3 contains 14 residues. The CDR3 bases are TGCGCCAGCAGCTTGGGACAGGGTCGATCACCCCTCCACTTT. It yields the protein CASSLGQGRSPLHF.

The table lists this clonotype with a few counts. The chain joins TRBV20-1 to TRBJ1-6, with D maybe TRBD1 (5 bases). V was clipped by 2 bases and J by 8 bases, with 10 bases between them. The CDR3 runs to 13 residues. Germline V gene lookup returns CDR1 DFQATT and CDR2 SNEGSKA (reference sequence). As DNA, the CDR3 is TGCAGTGCTAGAATCAGGGATGATTCACCCCTCCACTTT. Translating gives CSARIRDDSPLHF.

The chain uses TRBV5-1 and TRBJ2-7; tentative D call: TRBD1 (5 bases). CDR3 size: 13 residues. Trimming pared 3 bases from V and 6 bases from J, leaving 13 bases between. Germline loops: CDR1 SGHRS, CDR2 YFSETQ. The chain's CDR3 is CASSSPGNAEQYF. DNA of the CDR3: TGCGCCAGCAGCTCCCCAGGGAACGCCGAGCAGTACTTC.

The CDR3 sequence: CASSSYRVGNQPQHF. The CDR3, as DNA: TGTGCCAGCAGTTCATACAGGGTTGGCAATCAGCCCCAGCATTTT. This chain connects TRBV6-5 to TRBJ1-5; D might be TRBD1 (6 bases). There are 15 residues in the CDR3. Germline V gene lookup returns CDR1 MNHEY and CDR2 SVGAGI. V shed 4 bases and J shed 2 bases, with 12 bases lying between them.

This sequence joins TRBV11-3 and TRBJ1-2; a weak D match, TRBD1 (6 bases). The germline V and J ends were trimmed by 10 bases and 5 bases, with 17 bases remaining between them. The CDR3 has 13 residues. Germline V gene sequence: CDR1 SGHNT, CDR2 YENEEA. CDR3 in amino acids: CATTAGEGYGYTF. As DNA, the CDR3 is TGTGCCACCACCGCAGGGGAAGGGTATGGCTACACCTTC. Drawing the rest from reference TRBV11-3 and TRBJ1-2, the complete variable domain is EAGVVQSPRYKIIEKKQPVAFWCNPISGHNTLYWYLQNLGQGPELLIRYENEEAVDDSQLPKDRFSAERLKGVDSTLKIQPAELGDSAVYLCATTAGEGYGYTFGSGTRLTVV.